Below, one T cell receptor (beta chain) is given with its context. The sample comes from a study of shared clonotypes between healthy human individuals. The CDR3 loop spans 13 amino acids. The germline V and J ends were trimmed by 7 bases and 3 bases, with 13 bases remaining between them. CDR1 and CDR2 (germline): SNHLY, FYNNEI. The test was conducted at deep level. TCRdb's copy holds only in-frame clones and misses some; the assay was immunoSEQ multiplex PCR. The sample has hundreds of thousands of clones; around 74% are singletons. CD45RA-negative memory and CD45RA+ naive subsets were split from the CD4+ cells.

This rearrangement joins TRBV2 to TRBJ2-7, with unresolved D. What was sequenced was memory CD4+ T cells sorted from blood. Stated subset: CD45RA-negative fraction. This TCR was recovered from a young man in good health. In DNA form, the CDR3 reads TGTGCCAGCACCCCATCCCCTAACTACGAGCAGTACTTC. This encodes CASTPSPNYEQYF.